The 17 T cell receptor beta chains below were found in one sample sequenced in a study of blood T cells in healthy people across ages. Using a J-beta primer mix together with a sample-barcoded 5' primer, a second PCR was run for about 6 to 12 cycles. TCRdb itself ran the 5' RACE reads through MiXCR, one entry per CDR3 protein. The sample lists 800,000 to 1,000,000 distinct CDR3 sequences; around 46% were seen once. The sequenced sample consisted of blood. Receptors originate from a man aged 30-40 years in good health.

In this sample, this clonotype turned up a few times. The genes are TRBV12-3 or TRBV12-4 and TRBJ2-2; a possible D gene is TRBD1 (6 bases). V lost 7 bases and J 6 bases, leaving 24 bases between the germline ends. The length of the CDR3 is 17 residues. CDR3 residues: CASKIGWGRRLSGELFF. The CDR3 DNA follows: TGTGCCAGCAAAATAGGGTGGGGGCGCCGTCTTTCCGGGGAGCTGTTTTTT.

The J gene is TRBJ2-1, the V gene TRBV28; D not certain. V lost 2 bases and J lost 3, with 8 bases in between. This CDR3 contains 14 residues. Germline CDR1 MDHEN, CDR2 SYDVKM. Here the CDR3 DNA reads TGTGCCAGCAGTTTAGGATCAGTCTACAATGAGCAGTTCTTC. This encodes CASSLGSVYNEQFF. The complete variable domain, with remaining parts taken from reference TRBV28 and TRBJ2-1, reads DVKVTQSSRYLVKRTGEKVFLECVQDMDHENMFWYRQDPGLGLRLIYFSYDVKMKEKGDIPEGYSVSREKKERFSLILESASTNQTSMYLCASSLGSVYNEQFFGPGTRLTVL.

This clonotype was seen a few times. This rearrangement joins TRBV3-1 to TRBJ2-1; 8 bases fit TRBD1. Unmatched junction bases numbered 5, after V lost 3 bases and J lost 10 bases. The V gene's germline CDR1 is LGHDT and CDR2 YNNKEL (reference sequence). The CDR3 consists of 13 residues. CDR3 region: CASSQGTGGEQFF. The DNA for the CDR3 is TGTGCCAGCAGCCAGGGGACAGGCGGGGAGCAGTTCTTC.

V gene TRBV20-1 combines with J gene TRBJ1-5; 7 bases are a match to TRBD1. V trimming: 1 base; J trimming: 5 bases; junction bases outside the gene matches: 5. The CDR3 sequence is 14 residues long. From germline, CDR1 is DFQATT and CDR2 SNEGSKA (reference sequence). The DNA for the CDR3 is TGCAGTGCTAGAGTCAGGGGGTCCGATCAGCCCCAGCATTTT. Translating it yields CSARVRGSDQPQHF.

The rearrangement joins TRBV20-1 to TRBJ1-1; unclear D gene. The CDR3 sequence is 11 residues long. V lost 1 base and J lost 8, with 8 bases in between. Germline loops: CDR1 DFQATT, CDR2 SNEGSKA (reference sequence). The CDR3 region has the DNA TGCAGTGCTAGAGGACCGGCAGAAGCTTTCTTT. Amino acids: CSARGPAEAFF.

This chain connects TRBV20-1 to TRBJ1-6; no clear D gene. The CDR3 totals 18 residues. Looked up from germline, CDR1 is DFQATT and CDR2 is SNEGSKA (reference sequence). Trimming left V 2 bases short and J 0 bases short, with 17 bases between. The CDR3 is CSARTLQAASSYNSPLHF. The CDR3 DNA reads TGCAGTGCTAGAACCCTCCAGGCGGCCAGCTCCTATAATTCACCCCTCCACTTT.

This clonotype was detected once. The rearrangement joins TRBV19 to TRBJ2-1, with D possibly TRBD2 on 6 matching bases. V lost 11 bases to trimming and J lost 2 bases, with 16 bases between them. The CDR3 loop spans 14 amino acids. Germline-derived CDR1 and CDR2 are LNHDA and SQIVND (reference sequence). This CDR3 reads CALKRGTTYNEQFF. The CDR3, as DNA: TGTGCCCTTAAACGGGGGACCACCTACAATGAGCAGTTCTTC.

As concerns this clonotype: A clone one base away is much larger, so this may be a read error. The chain uses TRBV2 and TRBJ2-5; D gene unclear. The CDR3 loop spans 13 amino acids. V lost 5 bases, J lost 1 base, and 8 bases lay in between. Per germline, CDR1 SNHLY and CDR2 FYNNEI. As DNA, the CDR3 is TGTGCCAGCAGTTGGGCAAGCCAAGAGACCCAGTACTTC. It translates to CASSWASQETQYF. The full variable domain, its missing parts supplied by reference TRBV2 and TRBJ2-5, is EPEVTQTPSHQVTQMGQEVILRCVPISNHLYFYWYRQILGQKVEFLVSFYNNEISEKSEIFDDQFSVERPDGSNFTLKIRSTKLEDSAMYFCASSWASQETQYFGPGTRLLVL.

This chain connects TRBV28 to TRBJ2-7; 14 bases line up with TRBD2. This CDR3 is built from 17 residues. Per germline, CDR1 MDHEN and CDR2 SYDVKM. The ends lost 9 bases at V and 1 base at J; junction bases unmatched: 11. CDR3 sequence: CASSAGGTSGRSYEQYF. CDR3 bases: TGTGCCAGTTCCGCCGGCGGGACTAGCGGGAGATCCTACGAGCAGTACTTC.

This clonotype was seen more than once but under ten times. This chain uses TRBV7-9 with TRBJ2-5, with a tentative D call TRBD1 (5 bases). Per germline, CDR1 SEHNR and CDR2 FQNEAQ (reference sequence). V was shortened by 5 bases and J by 12 bases, with 16 bases between the two germline ends. CDR3 size: 12 residues. The CDR3 coding sequence is TGTGCCAGCAGCCCAGAGACAGTTCACAAGTACTTC. As protein: CASSPETVHKYF.

CDR3 coding DNA: TGTGCCAGCAGACCGGGACAGGGACCAACTAATGAAAAACTGTTTTTT. Translating it yields CASRPGQGPTNEKLFF. The chain joins TRBV6-1 to TRBJ1-4; 9 nucleotides match TRBD1. Per the germline V gene, CDR1 is MNHNS and CDR2 is SASEGT. This CDR3 spans 16 amino acids. The junction had 5 bases not matched to a gene; V was cut back by 6 bases and J by 0 bases.

In this sample, this clonotype turned up a few times. The chain links TRBV18 to TRBJ2-4; D is ambiguous. Trimming took 3 bases from V and 13 from J, leaving 13 bases between them. The germline CDR1 and CDR2 sequences are KGHSH and LQKENI. The CDR3 loop spans 12 amino acids. In DNA form, the CDR3 reads TGTGCCAGCTCACCTCTTCGGAAGGAGCAGTACTTC. Translation gives CASSPLRKEQYF.

The chain joins TRBV20-1 to TRBJ2-2, with a weak D call TRBD2 (5 bases). The CDR3 is made up of 14 amino acids. V shed 1 base and J shed 6 bases, with 12 bases lying between them. Germline V lookup: CDR1 DFQATT, CDR2 SNEGSKA (reference sequence). Written as DNA, the CDR3 is TGCAGTGCTAGAGCCCCGGAGAGGGCCGGGGAGCTGTTTTTT. Translated, it gives CSARAPERAGELFF.

This clonotype was counted only a few times. This chain links TRBV5-1 with TRBJ2-3, with D possibly being TRBD2 (7 bases). The germline CDR1 and CDR2 sequences are SGHRS and YFSETQ. Trimming removed 0 bases from V and 3 bases from J, with 17 bases in between. CDR3 length: 17 amino acids. As DNA, the CDR3 is TGCGCCAGCAGCTTGGACGTTGTGGGGGGGCCAACAGATACGCAGTATTTT. Its translation: CASSLDVVGGPTDTQYF.

This chain connects TRBV3-1 to TRBJ2-1, with 9 bases lining up with TRBD2. This CDR3 has 17 amino acids. After removal of 7 bases from V and 2 bases from J, the junction contained 12 bases not matched to a gene. Germline CDR1 is LGHDT and CDR2 is YNNKEL (reference sequence). Written as DNA, the CDR3 is TGTGCCAGCACCCACAAGCCTAGCGGGGTCACCTACAATGAGCAGTTCTTC. Translating gives CASTHKPSGVTYNEQFF.

V gene TRBV6-2 or TRBV6-3 combines with J gene TRBJ2-7; D ambiguous. Trimming cost V 6 bases and J 0 bases, with 21 bases left between them. This CDR3 spans 17 amino acids. CDR1 is MNHEY and CDR2 is SVGEGT in the germline V gene. The CDR3 DNA reads TGTGCCAGCAGCCTCACCGCCAGGACGGATGGCTCCTACGAGCAGTACTTC. Its translation: CASSLTARTDGSYEQYF.

J is TRBJ2-3 and V is TRBV7-2; possible D gene TRBD2, 7 bases. The ends were cut back, 1 base at V and 1 base at J, with 12 bases in the middle. This CDR3 spans 16 amino acids. Germline loops: CDR1 SGHTA, CDR2 FQGNSA. DNA of the CDR3: TGTGCCAGCAGCTTAGTTGCGGGGGCCGGCACAGATACGCAGTATTTT. Protein sequence: CASSLVAGAGTDTQYF. Combining the CDR3 with reference TRBV7-2 and TRBJ2-3 gives the whole variable domain GAGVSQSPSNKVTEKGKDVELRCDPISGHTALYWYRQSLGQGLEFLIYFQGNSAPDKSGLPSDRFSAERTGGSVSTLTIQRTQQEDSAVYLCASSLVAGAGTDTQYFGPGTRLTVL.